This T cell receptor (beta chain) is from a study of beta chain features in type 1 diabetes. Per the germline V gene, CDR1 is SGHRS and CDR2 is YFSETQ. V dropped 3 bases and J dropped 3; count of bases not matched to a gene: 1. The CDR3 contains 13 residues. This clone has just a few counts. Antigen: not known. Regarding the study as a whole: These data did not resolve whether HLA type affects TCRB rearrangement.

CD45RO/CCR7/CD25/CD127/CD95/CD27 sorting isolated CD4+ naive, central memory, regulatory and stem cell-like memory cells. cDNA synthesis used the whole RNA isolate, giving expressed TCRB sequences. The method was immunoSEQ multiplex PCR; TCRdb's version includes in-frame clones alone and lacks a portion of them. The sample lists approximately 330,000 clones; about 10% were seen once. This chain links TRBV5-1 with TRBJ1-2, with TRBD1 identical over 8 bases. The receptor was isolated from a woman younger than 45 in good health. Sample: naive CD4+ T cells from blood. The CDR3: CASSSTGDYGYTF. The CDR3 coding sequence is TGCGCCAGCAGCTCGACAGGGGACTATGGCTACACCTTC.